This T cell receptor (beta chain) stems from a study of blood T cell repertoires in COVID-19. Study-level information: Collection of acute and convalescent COVID-19 samples took place in the United States, Italy and Spain. PBMCs, B-cell-depleted T cells, or T cells provided the cDNA or gDNA that made up the material.

Original handling: Researchers report that nucleated cell counts were estimated from reference gene primer amplification. Clones were read by immunoSEQ multiplex PCR, and TCRdb kept only the in-frame ones, dropping some. That table gives V, J and clone size, and the DNA gave D and trimming. This table holds roughly 340,000 clones, 88% found once. The CDR3 is 12 amino acids. Between the trimmed V and J ends, which lost 1 base and 5 bases, there was a span of 5 bases. Germline lookup yields CDR1 SGHDN and CDR2 FVKESK. The chain has TRBV14 and TRBJ2-5; D is unresolved. The sequencing sample was made of peripheral blood. This clonotype originated in a woman aged 65 to 85 with COVID-19, enrolled during active disease. CDR3 in DNA: TGTGCCAGCAGCCAAGTTTCGGAGACCCAGTACTTC. Amino acids: CASSQVSETQYF. The full variable domain, rest sourced from reference TRBV14 and TRBJ2-5, is EAGVTQFPSHSVIEKGQTVTLRCDPISGHDNLYWYRRVMGKEIKFLLHFVKESKQDESGMPNNRFLAERTGGTYSTLKVQPAELEDSGVYFCASSQVSETQYFGPGTRLLVL.